This T cell receptor beta chain was identified in a study of T cell repertoires in cytomegalovirus infection. Using its own MiXCR run on the reads, TCRdb lists one record per CDR3 protein. Among nearly 550,000 distinct CDR3 sequences listed, about 17% were seen once. Study conclusions and caveats: There were HLA-C-restricted CMV-specific TCR beta clonotypes dominating the ex vivo response.

Ten or more counts support this clonotype. Its antigen remains unknown. This TCR came from a human donor in good health (CMV status not recorded). Some clones in this sample may be carry-over from other donors' samples. Sample: CD8+ T cells from PBMCs.

In DNA, the CDR3 is TGTGCCAGCAGCTTAGGGACTAGCAGAAGCACAGATACGCAGTATTTT. The encoded protein is CASSLGTSRSTDTQYF. The V gene is TRBV7-2, the J gene TRBJ2-3; 8 bases line up with TRBD2. CDR3 length: 16 amino acids. J gave up 0 bases and V 1 base, and 3 bases lay outside the gene matches. Per the germline V gene, CDR1 is SGHTA and CDR2 is FQGNSA.